This T cell receptor (beta chain) appears in the sequencing data of a study of OX40 agonist ivuxolimab in advanced cancers. Study context: Ivuxolimab is a fully human IgG2 antibody that activates OX40 (CD134).

Sequenced by immunoSEQ multiplex PCR; TCRdb stores in-frame clones only, minus some. Among approximately 90,000 clones, about 85% were seen once, and the ten largest hold 3.8%. Systemic immunosuppression or autoimmune disease history was grounds to exclude patients. Germline loops: CDR1 SGHRS, CDR2 YFSETQ. Trimming removed 0 bases from V and 6 bases from J, with 9 bases in between. The CDR3 extends over 14 amino acids. Study observations and caveats: At 0.1 to 3.0 mg/kg and by week 6, clonal expansion occurred in CD4+ and CD8+ blood T cells.

Worth noting for this clone: The antigen is unknown.

The sequences come from CD4+ or CD8+ T cells sorted from blood, collected in a trial of the OX40 agonist ivuxolimab. The genes are TRBV5-1 and TRBJ1-4; the D gene is possibly TRBD1 (6 bases). The sequence was obtained from an adult with an advanced solid tumor such as melanoma, head and neck, liver or kidney cancer. The CDR3 DNA follows: TGCGCCAGCAGCTTGGAGGGGGTGGATGAAAAACTGTTTTTT. This sequence encodes CASSLEGVDEKLFF. Full variable domain (remainder filled in from reference TRBV5-1 and TRBJ1-4): KAGVTQTPRYLIKTRGQQVTLSCSPISGHRSVSWYQQTPGQGLQFLFEYFSETQRNKGNFPGRFSGRQFSNSRSEMNVSTLELGDSALYLCASSLEGVDEKLFFGSGTQLSVL.